This paragraph reports one T cell receptor (beta chain). The antigen this receptor binds is unknown. The sample holds no much larger clone one base away, and base qualities are not on file. The sample's time point label is to be understood as: persistent/refractory GD, antithyroid drugs over 5 years with positive TRAb. RNA was extracted from PBMCs in TRIzol for both TCR sequencing and RNA sequencing. Graves' disease was diagnosed according to American Thyroid Association guidelines. The patients came from an endocrinology department in Xi'an, China. From each patient, nine milliliters of peripheral blood was collected into an EDTA anticoagulant tube. Ficoll Paque Plus density gradient separation was used to isolate PBMCs, and no further T cell sorting was done. An Agilent 2100 Bioanalyzer and agarose gel were used to check RNA quality, while a NanoDrop 2000 measured RNA concentration. Sequences SGHDN (CDR1) and FVKESK (CDR2) are obtained from the germline V gene. Unmatched junction bases come to 7, with V trimmed by 2 bases and J by 3 bases. The CDR3 runs 16 residues from the cysteine to the phenylalanine. Only CDR3 DNA remains: 48 bases, in frame from the first base.

The method was multiplex PCR. Sequencing took place on an Illumina HiSeq 4000. CDR3 regions were amplified by Arm-PCR with iRepertoire HTBI primers to construct TCR beta libraries. Before sequencing, the PCR products went through gel purification. The original pipeline was this. A total of around 59 TRBV and approximately 15 TRBJ segments were identified across samples and were used for gene usage analysis of CDR3 amino acid clonotypes. COPE and FqMerger were used to merge filtered high-quality paired reads into contigs. Contigs were aligned with BLAST to IMGT TRBV, TRBD and TRBJ reference genes, and CDR3 was defined per IMGT. Clonotypes above 0.1% frequency were classified as highly expanded clones. Shannon entropy was used to measure repertoire diversity, and the Gini coefficient was used to measure V-J evenness. A clonotype found in more than one individual was treated as public. TCRdb reran the public reads through fastp at Q25 and MiXCR, keeping productive beta chains. Each CDR3 protein gets just one entry, which takes the most common genes and DNA from the rows behind it. The V and J calls were determined by TCRdb, not by the authors. The sample includes about 660,000 distinct CDR3 sequences, with around 32% observed a single time. Roughly 40% of the sample goes to the ten largest clones.

This sample was included in a study of regulatory T cells in long-lasting Graves disease (dated by TCRdb to 2020 to 2022). Describing the broader study: Persistent Graves' disease was defined as antithyroid drug treatment for over 5 years with persistently positive TSH receptor autoantibodies. The study was conducted in China and was registered as a clinical trial. Peripheral blood TCR sequencing and RNA sequencing compared persistent Graves' disease patients with newly diagnosed Graves' disease patients. In the clinical cohort, patients with persistent Graves' disease had used antithyroid drugs for an average of around 10 years. TCR sequencing covered 13 persistent and roughly 20 newly diagnosed Graves' disease patients, around 35 samples in total.

General findings and caveats noted by the study authors: Persistent patients shared more public clonotypes among themselves (around 2,800) than newly diagnosed patients did (about 970). Persistent disease showed preferential use of TRBV28, TRBJ1-2 and TRBJ2-5, whereas newly diagnosed disease favored TRBV20-1 and TRBJ2-1. Because the primary lesion, thyroid tissue, could not be accessed, the study looked at peripheral blood alone. The small sample size was acknowledged by the authors as a limitation that may reduce accuracy. Persistent Graves' disease patients showed lower TCR Shannon entropy and fewer highly expanded clones than newly diagnosed patients, suggesting clonal expansion. Only the TCR beta chain was sequenced and analyzed.

The chain joins TRBV14 to TRBJ1-5; a stretch of 7 junction bases matches TRBD1. The input for sequencing was peripheral blood mononuclear cells (PBMCs), taken when the disease was refractory, from a patient treated with antithyroid drugs. The TCR originated in a female donor with Graves disease. The nucleotides are TGTGCCAGCAGCCAAAGGGCCGGGACAGACAATCAGCCCCAGCATTTT. This codes for CASSQRAGTDNQPQHF.